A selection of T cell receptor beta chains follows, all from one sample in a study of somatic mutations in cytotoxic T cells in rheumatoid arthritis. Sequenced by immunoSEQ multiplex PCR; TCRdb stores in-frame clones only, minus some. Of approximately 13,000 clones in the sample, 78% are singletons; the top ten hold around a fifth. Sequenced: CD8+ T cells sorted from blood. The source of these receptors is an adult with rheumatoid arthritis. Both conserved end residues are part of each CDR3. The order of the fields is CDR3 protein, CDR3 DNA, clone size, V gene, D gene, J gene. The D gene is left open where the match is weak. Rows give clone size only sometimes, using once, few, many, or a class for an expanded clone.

cdr3_aa: CASSSDGARGSYEQYF; cdr3_nt: TGTGCCAGCAGCTCAGATGGGGCCCGGGGCTCCTACGAGCAGTACTTC; clone_size: .; v_call: TRBV7-9; d_call: .; j_call: TRBJ2-7
cdr3_aa: CASSPGLDEQFF; cdr3_nt: TGTGCCAGCTCACCCGGGTTGGATGAGCAGTTCTTC; clone_size: .; v_call: TRBV18; d_call: .; j_call: TRBJ2-1
cdr3_aa: CASSGITETPNTGELFF; cdr3_nt: TGTGCCAGCAGTGGTATCACTGAGACACCGAACACCGGGGAGCTGTTTTTT; clone_size: .; v_call: TRBV2; d_call: .; j_call: TRBJ2-2
cdr3_aa: CASSLEGANEKLFF; cdr3_nt: TGCGCCAGCAGCCTCGAAGGGGCTAATGAAAAACTGTTTTTT; clone_size: .; v_call: TRBV4-1; d_call: .; j_call: TRBJ1-4
cdr3_aa: CASSASLDNRGQYF; cdr3_nt: TGCGCCAGCAGTGCCTCTCTTGACAACCGGGGACAGTACTTC; clone_size: .; v_call: TRBV10-2; d_call: .; j_call: TRBJ2-7
cdr3_aa: CAWSWGGTEAFF; cdr3_nt: TGTGCCTGGAGTTGGGGAGGCACTGAAGCTTTCTTT; clone_size: .; v_call: TRBV30; d_call: .; j_call: TRBJ1-1
cdr3_aa: CASSPGQVGNTIYF; cdr3_nt: TGTGCCAGCAGCCCAGGACAGGTTGGAAACACCATATATTTT; clone_size: .; v_call: TRBV13; d_call: TRBD1; j_call: TRBJ1-3
cdr3_aa: CSVEARGRGTGELFF; cdr3_nt: TGCAGCGTTGAAGCCAGGGGAAGAGGGACCGGGGAGCTGTTTTTT; clone_size: .; v_call: TRBV29-1; d_call: .; j_call: TRBJ2-2
cdr3_aa: CASRVGVSSYNEQFF; cdr3_nt: TGTGCCAGCAGGGTAGGGGTAAGCTCCTACAATGAGCAGTTCTTC; clone_size: .; v_call: TRBV6-5; d_call: .; j_call: TRBJ2-1
cdr3_aa: CASSKGQYNQPQHF; cdr3_nt: TGTGCCAGCAGCAAGGGACAGTACAATCAGCCCCAGCATTTT; clone_size: .; v_call: TRBV7-8; d_call: TRBD1; j_call: TRBJ1-5
cdr3_aa: CASSLFGTSGLAQETQYF; cdr3_nt: TGTGCCAGCAGCTTATTCGGGACTAGCGGGCTGGCACAGGAGACCCAGTACTTC; clone_size: .; v_call: TRBV11-3; d_call: TRBD2; j_call: TRBJ2-5
cdr3_aa: CASSAGTSGIDTQYF; cdr3_nt: TGTGCCAGCAGTGCCGGGACTAGCGGGATTGATACGCAGTATTTT; clone_size: .; v_call: TRBV5-6; d_call: TRBD2; j_call: TRBJ2-3
cdr3_aa: CASSQAGWAGDEQFF; cdr3_nt: TGCGCCAGCAGCCAAGCCGGGTGGGCGGGCGATGAGCAGTTCTTC; clone_size: .; v_call: TRBV4-1; d_call: .; j_call: TRBJ2-1
cdr3_aa: CASMPLLASSTDTQYF; cdr3_nt: TGTGCCAGCATGCCGCTTCTAGCATCTAGCACAGATACGCAGTATTTT; clone_size: once; v_call: TRBV28; d_call: .; j_call: TRBJ2-3
cdr3_aa: CASSFGGDYGYTF; cdr3_nt: TGTGCCAGCAGCTTTGGCGGGGATTATGGCTACACCTTC; clone_size: .; v_call: TRBV7-2; d_call: .; j_call: TRBJ1-2
cdr3_aa: CASSVFPGGGENIQYF; cdr3_nt: TGTGCCAGCAGCGTATTCCCCGGGGGAGGGGAAAACATTCAGTACTTC; clone_size: .; v_call: TRBV9; d_call: TRBD2; j_call: TRBJ2-4
cdr3_aa: CASSLTGRHPAAYGYTF; cdr3_nt: TGTGCCAGCAGCTTAACGGGCAGACACCCCGCTGCCTATGGCTACACCTTC; clone_size: .; v_call: TRBV11-3; d_call: .; j_call: TRBJ1-2
cdr3_aa: CASSQAGQGTAGGHLNEQFF; cdr3_nt: TGTGCCAGCAGCCAAGCAGGGCAAGGGACAGCGGGAGGGCATTTGAATGAGCAGTTCTTC; clone_size: once; v_call: TRBV21-1; d_call: .; j_call: TRBJ2-1
cdr3_aa: CASSQEYHGANQPQHF; cdr3_nt: TGCGCCAGCAGCCAAGAATATCACGGGGCCAATCAGCCCCAGCATTTT; clone_size: .; v_call: TRBV4-1; d_call: .; j_call: TRBJ1-5
cdr3_aa: CASTWGRENTGELFF; cdr3_nt: TGTGCCAGCACCTGGGGACGGGAGAACACCGGGGAGCTGTTTTTT; clone_size: .; v_call: TRBV21-1; d_call: .; j_call: TRBJ2-2
cdr3_aa: CASSDSKTQYF; cdr3_nt: TGTGCCAGCAGTGACTCAAAGACCCAGTACTTC; clone_size: .; v_call: TRBV2; d_call: .; j_call: TRBJ2-5
cdr3_aa: CSVEIRGGVYEQYF; cdr3_nt: TGCAGCGTTGAAATCAGGGGGGGGGTCTACGAGCAGTACTTC; clone_size: .; v_call: TRBV29-1; d_call: .; j_call: TRBJ2-7
cdr3_aa: CASSLGFLGQGQNNEKLFF; cdr3_nt: TGTGCCAGCAGCTTAGGTTTTTTGGGACAGGGTCAGAATAATGAAAAACTGTTTTTT; clone_size: .; v_call: TRBV7-9; d_call: TRBD1; j_call: TRBJ1-4
cdr3_aa: CASSAGHSYEQYF; cdr3_nt: TGTGCCAGCAGTGCGGGGCACTCCTACGAGCAGTACTTC; clone_size: few; v_call: TRBV2; d_call: .; j_call: TRBJ2-7
cdr3_aa: CASSYSTQGTEAFF; cdr3_nt: TGTGCCAGCAGTTACTCGACGCAGGGCACTGAAGCTTTCTTT; clone_size: .; v_call: TRBV6-6; d_call: .; j_call: TRBJ1-1
cdr3_aa: CASSYSWDSTDTQYF; cdr3_nt: TGTGCCAGCAGTTACTCGTGGGACAGCACAGATACGCAGTATTTT; clone_size: .; v_call: TRBV6-5; d_call: .; j_call: TRBJ2-3
cdr3_aa: CASKRSGDHYGYTF; cdr3_nt: TGTGCCAGCAAGAGGTCAGGCGACCACTATGGCTACACCTTC; clone_size: .; v_call: TRBV27; d_call: .; j_call: TRBJ1-2
cdr3_aa: CASSQDRSYGYTF; cdr3_nt: TGTGCCAGCAGCCAAGATAGGAGCTATGGCTACACCTTC; clone_size: .; v_call: TRBV14; d_call: .; j_call: TRBJ1-2
cdr3_aa: CASSYHRVYGYTF; cdr3_nt: TGTGCCAGCAGTTACCACAGAGTCTATGGCTACACCTTC; clone_size: few; v_call: TRBV6-5; d_call: .; j_call: TRBJ1-2
cdr3_aa: CASSEDREGEKLFF; cdr3_nt: TGCGCCAGCAGTGAGGACAGGGAGGGAGAAAAACTGTTTTTT; clone_size: .; v_call: TRBV10-2; d_call: TRBD1; j_call: TRBJ1-4
cdr3_aa: CASSFWDRGAGGYTF; cdr3_nt: TGTGCCAGCAGTTTTTGGGACAGGGGCGCCGGTGGCTACACCTTC; clone_size: .; v_call: TRBV6-5; d_call: TRBD1; j_call: TRBJ1-2
cdr3_aa: CASSQGTGGVNTEAFF; cdr3_nt: TGTGCCAGCAGCCAGGGGACAGGGGGGGTGAACACTGAAGCTTTCTTT; clone_size: .; v_call: TRBV11-2; d_call: TRBD1; j_call: TRBJ1-1
cdr3_aa: CASSQVVQSSNQPQHF; cdr3_nt: TGCGCCAGCAGCCAAGTCGTCCAGAGTAGCAATCAGCCCCAGCATTTT; clone_size: few; v_call: TRBV4-1; d_call: .; j_call: TRBJ1-5
cdr3_aa: CASSIRGDSSYEQYF; cdr3_nt: TGTGCCAGTAGTATTCGAGGAGACAGCTCCTACGAGCAGTACTTC; clone_size: .; v_call: TRBV19; d_call: .; j_call: TRBJ2-7
cdr3_aa: CASSRRDTDSGNIQYF; cdr3_nt: TGTGCCAGCAGCCGTAGGGATACCGACAGCGGGAACATTCAGTACTTC; clone_size: .; v_call: TRBV7-9; d_call: .; j_call: TRBJ2-4
cdr3_aa: CASSQGSNEQFF; cdr3_nt: TGCGCCAGCAGTCAGGGGAGTAATGAGCAGTTCTTC; clone_size: .; v_call: TRBV4-1; d_call: .; j_call: TRBJ2-1
cdr3_aa: CASSPETPMEPQHF; cdr3_nt: TGTGCCAGCTCACCAGAGACACCGATGGAGCCCCAGCATTTT; clone_size: .; v_call: TRBV18; d_call: .; j_call: TRBJ1-5
cdr3_aa: CASSVEGQQETQYF; cdr3_nt: TGTGCCAGCAGCGTAGAGGGACAGCAAGAGACCCAGTACTTC; clone_size: .; v_call: TRBV9; d_call: TRBD1; j_call: TRBJ2-5
cdr3_aa: CASSIAGFFEAFF; cdr3_nt: TGTGCCAGTAGTATAGCGGGATTCTTTGAAGCTTTCTTT; clone_size: .; v_call: TRBV19; d_call: .; j_call: TRBJ1-1
cdr3_aa: CATSRDRAGLEQYF; cdr3_nt: TGTGCCACCAGCAGAGATCGCGCGGGCCTCGAGCAGTACTTC; clone_size: .; v_call: TRBV15; d_call: .; j_call: TRBJ2-7
cdr3_aa: CASSWGTGSGTEAFF; cdr3_nt: TGTGCCAGTAGTTGGGGGACAGGGAGTGGCACTGAAGCTTTCTTT; clone_size: once; v_call: TRBV19; d_call: TRBD1; j_call: TRBJ1-1
cdr3_aa: CASSYSTGPTEAFF; cdr3_nt: TGTGCCAGCAGTTACTCGACAGGGCCCACTGAAGCTTTCTTT; clone_size: .; v_call: TRBV6-5; d_call: TRBD1; j_call: TRBJ1-1
cdr3_aa: CASSFMGSYNEQFF; cdr3_nt: TGTGCCAGCAGCTTTATGGGCTCCTACAATGAGCAGTTCTTC; clone_size: once; v_call: TRBV7-9; d_call: .; j_call: TRBJ2-1
cdr3_aa: CASSVAGVSTDTQYF; cdr3_nt: TGTGCCAGCAGCGTAGCGGGGGTTAGCACAGATACGCAGTATTTT; clone_size: .; v_call: TRBV9; d_call: .; j_call: TRBJ2-3